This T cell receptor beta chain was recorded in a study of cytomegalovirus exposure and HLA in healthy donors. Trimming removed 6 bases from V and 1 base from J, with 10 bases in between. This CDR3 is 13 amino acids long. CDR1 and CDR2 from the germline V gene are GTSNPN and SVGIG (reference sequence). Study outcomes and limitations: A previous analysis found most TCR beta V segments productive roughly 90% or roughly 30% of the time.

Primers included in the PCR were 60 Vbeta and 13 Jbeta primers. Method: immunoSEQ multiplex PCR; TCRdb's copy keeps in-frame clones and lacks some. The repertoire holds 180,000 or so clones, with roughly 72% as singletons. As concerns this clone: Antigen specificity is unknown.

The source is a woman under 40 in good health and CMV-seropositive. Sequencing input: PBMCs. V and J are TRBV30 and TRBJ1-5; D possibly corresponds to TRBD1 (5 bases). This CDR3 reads CACSSGSNQPQHF. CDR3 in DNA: TGTGCCTGTTCTTCAGGGAGCAATCAGCCCCAGCATTTT.